This T cell receptor (beta chain) derives from a study of shared clonotypes between healthy human individuals. Study-wide results and limits: Represented diversity, genetic and exposure-history alike, was limited by few donors.

Germline V lookup: CDR1 SGHRS, CDR2 YFSETQ. The CDR3 totals 15 residues. Trimming took 6 bases from V and 1 from J; bases not matched to a gene: 8. As concerns this clone: The antigen is unknown.

TCRdb keeps only in-frame clones here, not all; method: immunoSEQ multiplex PCR. This sample has approximately 530,000 clones, with 96% found just once. This chain uses TRBV5-1 with TRBJ2-3; 7 nucleotides match TRBD2. The receptor was isolated from a woman aged 25-40 years in good health. Sequencing was performed on naive CD4+ T cells sorted from blood. Regarding subset: CD45RA+ positively selected. The CDR3 DNA follows: TGCGCCAGCAAGCGGGACCTGGTGGGCACAGATACGCAGTATTTT. Its protein product is CASKRDLVGTDTQYF.